Shown below are 8 T cell receptor beta chains from a single sample sequenced in a study of T cell responses to AZD1222 COVID-19 vaccine (dated by TCRdb to the early 2020s). Library prep was done by the immunoSEQ multiplex PCR assay. Drawn from immuneACCESS, this table holds only the in-frame rearrangements with V and J called that TCRdb kept. Clones are partly lost; checked studies trace under half to an unresolved V gene and leave the rest unexplained. The sample table lists almost 80,000 clones, about 90% of them with a count of one. The top ten constitute roughly 23% of the sample. In the paper's terms, the time point label means: baseline before first vaccination. Sequencing was performed on peripheral blood, taken on day 0 of AZD1222 vaccination. The receptors here all came from an adult in good health.

The chain uses TRBV2 and TRBJ1-1; D may be TRBD1 (5 bases). Germline V gene sequence: CDR1 SNHLY, CDR2 FYNNEI. This CDR3 has 15 residues. Trimming removed 7 bases at V and 1 base at J, with 16 bases between. The CDR3 region has the DNA TGTGCCAGCAAGCCCCCCGGGGGGAAGAACACTGAAGCTTTCTTT. It is translated as CASKPPGGKNTEAFF.

V usage is TRBV9 and J usage is TRBJ1-1, with 10 bases that match TRBD1. V was pared by 2 bases and J by 4 bases, with 11 bases of the junction left unmatched. This CDR3 comprises 17 residues. The germline CDR1 and CDR2 sequences are SGDLS and YYNGEE. The CDR3 here is CASSVHSGTGDFTEAFF. CDR3 in DNA: TGTGCCAGCAGCGTCCACTCCGGGACAGGGGATTTCACTGAAGCTTTCTTT.

The chain couples TRBV6-5 to TRBJ1-4; D not certain. Trimming removed 1 base at V and 7 bases at J, with 16 bases between. Germline V gene sequence: CDR1 MNHEY, CDR2 SVGAGI. The CDR3 loop spans 16 amino acids. DNA of the CDR3: TGTGCCAGCAGTTACTTCGACGGCCTGGGAGGTGAAAAACTGTTTTTT. Translation: CASSYFDGLGGEKLFF.

The J gene is TRBJ1-1, the V gene TRBV6-5, with a possible D match to TRBD1 (5 bases). This CDR3 is built from 14 residues. Germline V gene lookup returns CDR1 MNHEY and CDR2 SVGAGI. Trimming removed 3 bases at V and 0 bases at J, with 8 bases between. The CDR3 is CASSYPGMNTEAFF. CDR3 DNA: TGTGCCAGCAGTTATCCAGGGATGAACACTGAAGCTTTCTTT.

The chain recombines TRBV28 with TRBJ2-1; TRBD1 agrees at 7 bases. The germline CDR1 and CDR2 sequences are MDHEN and SYDVKM. The CDR3 covers 13 residues. The junction had 13 bases not matched to a gene; V was cut back by 7 bases and J by 13 bases. The CDR3 protein is CASTALMTGPQFF. The CDR3 nucleotides are TGTGCCAGCACCGCTCTTATGACAGGGCCCCAGTTCTTC.

The chain uses TRBV19 and TRBJ2-6; D is unresolved. Looked up from germline, CDR1 is LNHDA and CDR2 is SQIVND (reference sequence). The V end was cut by 7 bases, the J end by 0 bases, with 10 bases between. The CDR3 is 15 residues long. DNA for the CDR3: TGTGCCAGTACGCCCCTGAACTCTGGGGCCAACGTCCTGACTTTC. Its protein product is CASTPLNSGANVLTF.

This chain joins TRBV10-2 and TRBJ1-5; 7 bases align to TRBD1. The CDR3 contains 14 residues. J gave up 5 bases and V 6 bases, and 7 bases lay outside the gene matches. Germline values: CDR1 WSHSY, CDR2 SAAADI. The CDR3 DNA follows: TGCGCCAGCAGCCAGAGGGACAGCGATCAGCCCCAGCATTTT. Protein sequence: CASSQRDSDQPQHF.

CDR3 protein: CASSTRDRVYPNYGYTF. CDR3 bases: TGTGCCAGCAGCACCCGGGACAGGGTTTATCCTAACTATGGCTACACCTTC. The V and J genes are TRBV11-2 and TRBJ1-2; 9 bases map to TRBD1. The V gene's germline CDR1 is SGHAT and CDR2 FQNNGV. This CDR3 has 17 residues. After removal of 5 bases from V and 0 bases from J, the junction contained 10 bases not matched to a gene.